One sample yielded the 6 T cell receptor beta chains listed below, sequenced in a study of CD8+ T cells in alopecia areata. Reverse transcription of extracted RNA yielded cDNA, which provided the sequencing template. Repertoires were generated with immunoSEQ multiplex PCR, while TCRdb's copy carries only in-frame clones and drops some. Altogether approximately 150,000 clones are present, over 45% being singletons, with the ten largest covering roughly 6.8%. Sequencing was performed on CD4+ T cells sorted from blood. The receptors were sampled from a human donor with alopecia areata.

Written as DNA, the CDR3 is TGTGCCAGCAGACGGAGCTCCTACAATGAGCAGTTCTTC. Translating gives CASRRSSYNEQFF. The V call is TRBV6-5, the J call TRBJ2-1; D unresolved. This CDR3 comprises 13 residues. In germline, CDR1 is MNHEY, CDR2 SVGAGI. The V gene lost 6 bases and the J gene lost 0 bases, with 6 bases spanning the gap.

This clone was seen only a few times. CDR3 amino acids: CASSVTGQGTDTQYF. The CDR3 DNA reads TGTGCCAGCAGCGTAACGGGACAGGGCACAGATACGCAGTATTTT. The rearrangement links TRBV9 to TRBJ2-3; 8 positions match TRBD1. Germline V gene lookup returns CDR1 SGDLS and CDR2 YYNGEE. Trimming removed 1 base from V and 1 base from J; junction bases left unmatched: 2. The CDR3 loop spans 15 amino acids.

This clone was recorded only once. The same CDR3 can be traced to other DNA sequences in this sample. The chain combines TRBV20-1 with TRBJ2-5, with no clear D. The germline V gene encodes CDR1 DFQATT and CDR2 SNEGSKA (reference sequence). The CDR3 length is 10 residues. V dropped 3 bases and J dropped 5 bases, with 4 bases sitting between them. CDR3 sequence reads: CSASGETQYF. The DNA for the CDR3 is TGCAGTGCTAGTGGTGAGACCCAGTACTTC.

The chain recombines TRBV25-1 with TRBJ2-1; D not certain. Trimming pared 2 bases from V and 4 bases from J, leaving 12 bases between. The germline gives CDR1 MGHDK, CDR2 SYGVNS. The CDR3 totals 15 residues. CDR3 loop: CASSEVGVLYNEQFF. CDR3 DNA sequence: TGTGCCAGCAGTGAAGTGGGCGTGCTATACAATGAGCAGTTCTTC. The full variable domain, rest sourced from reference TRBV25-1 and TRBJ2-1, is EADIYQTPRYLVIGTGKKITLECSQTMGHDKMYWYQQDPGMELHLIHYSYGVNSTEKGDLSSESTVSRIRTEHFPLTLESARPSHTSQYLCASSEVGVLYNEQFFGPGTRLTVL.

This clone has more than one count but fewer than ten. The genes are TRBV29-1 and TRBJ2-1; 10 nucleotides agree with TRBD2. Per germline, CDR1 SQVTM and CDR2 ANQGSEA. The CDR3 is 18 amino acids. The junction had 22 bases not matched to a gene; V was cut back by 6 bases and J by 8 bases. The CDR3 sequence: CSVRGGLAGALLRDEQFF. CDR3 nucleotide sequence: TGCAGCGTCCGGGGGGGGCTAGCGGGAGCATTATTAAGGGATGAGCAGTTCTTC.

In DNA, the CDR3 is TGCAGCGTCGACAGGGGGAGCGAGCAGTACTTC. Translation gives CSVDRGSEQYF. The chain employs TRBV29-1 and TRBJ2-7, with TRBD1 matching over 9 bases. The ends lost 6 bases at V and 6 bases at J; junction bases unmatched: 3. CDR1 is SQVTM, CDR2 ANQGSEA, per germline. The CDR3 is 11 amino acids.